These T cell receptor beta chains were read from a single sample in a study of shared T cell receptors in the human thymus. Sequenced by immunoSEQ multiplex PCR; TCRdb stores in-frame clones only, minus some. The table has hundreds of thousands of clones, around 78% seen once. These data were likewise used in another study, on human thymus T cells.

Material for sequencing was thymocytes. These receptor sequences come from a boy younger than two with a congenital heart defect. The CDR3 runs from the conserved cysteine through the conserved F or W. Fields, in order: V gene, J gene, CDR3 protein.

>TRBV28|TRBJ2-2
CASSFVLGSLYTGELFF
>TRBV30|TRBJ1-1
CAWIGGGTEAFF
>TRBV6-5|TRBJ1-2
CASSPQGRDGYTF
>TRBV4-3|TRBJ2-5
CASSQAGRGHQETQYF
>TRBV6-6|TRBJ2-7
CASSYSGGTHSYEQYF
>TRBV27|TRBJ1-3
CASMDRAGNTIYF
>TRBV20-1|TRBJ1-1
CSRYGVSEAFF
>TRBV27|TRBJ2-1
CASRPKGTGLDNEQFF
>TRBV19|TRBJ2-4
CASSILRPGQSAKNIQYF
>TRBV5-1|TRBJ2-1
CASSSKTSGGPGLWQFF
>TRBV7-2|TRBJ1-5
CASSLVWQGARGNQPQHF
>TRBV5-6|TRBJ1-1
CASSSTGQGRREAFF
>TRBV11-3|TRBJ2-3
CASSWGLAGGPFTDTQYF
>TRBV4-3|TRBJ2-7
CASSHLGQGGHYEQYF
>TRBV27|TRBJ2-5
CASRRQGGEETQYF
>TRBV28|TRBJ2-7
CASSPGGYEQYF
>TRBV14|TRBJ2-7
CASSQTPGGEDCDEQYF
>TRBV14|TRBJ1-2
CASSPLGQDGYTF
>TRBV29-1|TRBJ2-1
CSTQGLAGYYNEQFF
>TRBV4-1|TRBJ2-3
CASSCPLTDTQYF
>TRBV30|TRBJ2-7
CAWRVPDRLSYEQYF
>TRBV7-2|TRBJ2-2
CASSRRRVGELFF
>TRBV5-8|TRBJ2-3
CASSETGGGQYF
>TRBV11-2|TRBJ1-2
CASSRRDSYYGYTF
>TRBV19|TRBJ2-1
CASSPPGCEEQFF
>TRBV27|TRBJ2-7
CASSMGTSGNFYEQYF
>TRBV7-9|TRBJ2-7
CASSYPGTYSYEQYF
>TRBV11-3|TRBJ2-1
CASSPRSERASYNEQFF
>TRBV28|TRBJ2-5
CASSFAGRDRLETQYF
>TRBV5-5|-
CASSTPGTGIEQYF
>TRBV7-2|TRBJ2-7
CASSSLRGYEQYF
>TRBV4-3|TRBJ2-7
CASSQDGGQGNGEQYF
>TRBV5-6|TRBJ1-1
CASSQSIQGEAFF
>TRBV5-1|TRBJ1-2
CASSPRGGSYTF
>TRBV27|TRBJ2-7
CASSSIAGLTYEQYF
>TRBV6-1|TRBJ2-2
CASKMRTTTGELFF
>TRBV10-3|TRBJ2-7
CAINCGSPAYEQYF
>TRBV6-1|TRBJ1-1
CASSGGTLGTEAFF